These 26 T cell receptor beta chains were sequenced from one sample in a study of beta chain features in type 1 diabetes. Findings of the study overall: All four CD4+ subsets from Type 1 diabetes patients carried moderately but significantly shorter TCRB CDR3s.

These receptors' targets are unknown. The entirety of the isolated RNA underwent reverse transcription, so expressed TCRB transcripts were sequenced. TCRdb's table, derived via immunoSEQ multiplex PCR, lists solely in-frame clones and lacks some. The sample yields under 20,000 clones, 55% to 70% seen once. The sample comprised Tregs from blood. These TCRs come from a man younger than 45 with type 1 diabetes.

The chain recombines TRBV11-2 with TRBJ2-5; no definite D call. Germline CDR1 and CDR2: SGHAT and FQNNGV. The CDR3 is 12 amino acids. V lost 2 bases and J 5 bases, leaving 6 bases between the germline ends. The CDR3 nucleotides read TGTGCCAGCAGCTTATTCGGGGAGACCCAGTACTTC. Amino acid sequence: CASSLFGETQYF. Full variable domain (missing parts from reference TRBV11-2 and TRBJ2-5): EAGVAQSPRYKIIEKRQSVAFWCNPISGHATLYWYQQILGQGPKLLIQFQNNGVVDDSQLPKDRFSAERLKGVDSTLKIQPAKLEDSAVYLCASSLFGETQYFGPGTRLLVL.

This sequence joins TRBV2 and TRBJ2-2; D remains unclear. Germline values: CDR1 SNHLY, CDR2 FYNNEI. V was clipped by 5 bases and J by 5 bases, with 18 bases between them. The CDR3 runs 16 residues. The CDR3 DNA sequence: TGTGCCAGCAGTCAAGTCACAGCACGGCGTACCGGGGAGCTGTTTTTT. This codes for CASSQVTARRTGELFF.

In this sample, this clone turned up a few times. V is TRBV7-9 and J is TRBJ2-7; 8 bases are shared with TRBD1. The CDR3 is made up of 17 amino acids. Germline assignment: CDR1 SEHNR and CDR2 FQNEAQ (reference sequence). V trimming: 1 base; J trimming: 0 bases; junction bases outside the gene matches: 8. The CDR3 protein is CASSLGLRQGPSYEQYF. CDR3 nucleotide sequence: TGTGCCAGCAGCTTAGGGCTTCGACAGGGGCCCTCCTACGAGCAGTACTTC. Looking up the rest from reference TRBV7-9 and TRBJ2-7 gives the full variable domain: DTGVSQNPRHKITKRGQNVTFRCDPISEHNRLYWYRQTLGQGPEFLTYFQNEAQLEKSRLLSDRFSAERPKGSFSTLEIQRTEQGDSAMYLCASSLGLRQGPSYEQYFGPGTRLTVT.

This clone has a handful of counts. This chain connects TRBV7-2 to TRBJ2-5; possible D gene TRBD1, 6 bases. There are 15 residues in the CDR3. In germline, CDR1 is SGHTA, CDR2 FQGNSA. Trimming stripped 2 bases from V and 2 bases from J, with 12 bases between. The CDR3 DNA reads TGTGCCAGCAGCTTATGGGTAGGGACACAAGAGACCCAGTACTTC. This sequence encodes CASSLWVGTQETQYF.

This clone appeared a few times. The rearrangement uses TRBV5-1 and TRBJ1-1; D gene uncertain. The length of the CDR3 is 13 residues. The germline V and J ends were trimmed by 4 bases and 4 bases, with 11 bases remaining between them. Germline CDR1 reads SGHRS; CDR2 reads YFSETQ. The CDR3: CASSIEGGTEAFF. The CDR3 DNA is TGCGCCAGCAGCATCGAGGGTGGCACTGAAGCTTTCTTT.

The V gene is TRBV5-1, the J gene TRBJ2-2; 9 bases are a match to TRBD2. V lost 5 bases to trimming and J lost 1 base; unmatched junction nucleotides: 0. Germline V CDR1 and CDR2: SGHRS, YFSETQ. The CDR3 spans 14 residues. The CDR3 loop is CASRTSGNTGELFF. The CDR3 DNA follows: TGCGCCAGCAGGACTAGCGGGAACACCGGGGAGCTGTTTTTT.

As for this clone: This CDR3 fails to terminate in the conserved phenylalanine or tryptophan, so it likely reflects a read error. This sequence joins TRBV6-6 and TRBJ2-7, with a tentative D call TRBD2 (7 bases). The germline V gene has CDR1 MNHNY and CDR2 SVGAGI (reference sequence). The CDR3 length is 15 residues. V lost 5 bases and J 3 bases, leaving 17 bases between the germline ends. CDR3 nucleotides: TGTGCCAGCAGTGCGGAGGCGGGGGCCTTCTACGAGCAGTACCTC. It specifies CASSAEAGAFYEQYL.

The V call is TRBV15, the J call TRBJ2-1; 9 positions agree with TRBD2. CDR1 is LNHNV, CDR2 YYDKDF, per germline (reference sequence). The CDR3 sequence is 15 residues long. Trimming cost V 0 bases and J 9 bases; bases outside gene matches: 6. The CDR3 nucleotides read TGTGCCACCAGCAGAGATAGCGGGAGTTCGGTTGAGCAGTTCTTC. Protein product: CATSRDSGSSVEQFF. The variable domain in full, with the rest retrieved from reference TRBV15 and TRBJ2-1, is DAMVIQNPRYQVTQFGKPVTLSCSQTLNHNVMYWYQQKSSQAPKLLFHYYDKDFNNEADTPDNFQSRRPNTSFCFLDIRSPGLGDTAMYLCATSRDSGSSVEQFFGPGTRLTVL.

The J gene is TRBJ2-7, the V gene TRBV2; perhaps TRBD1 as D (6 bases). V was cut by 6 bases and J by 6 bases, with 12 bases left in between. Germline-derived CDR1 and CDR2 are SNHLY and FYNNEI. The CDR3 is made up of 12 amino acids. This chain's CDR3 is CASSEGVPEQYF. The CDR3 DNA follows: TGTGCCAGCAGCGAGGGGGTCCCCGAGCAGTACTTC.

The chain is built from TRBV11-3 and TRBJ1-4; perhaps TRBD1 as D (6 bases). The V end lost 4 bases, the J end lost 0 bases, and 6 bases lay between the germline ends. The germline V gene has CDR1 SGHNT and CDR2 YENEEA. The CDR3 extends over 14 amino acids. CDR3 nucleotides: TGTGCCAGCAGCTCAGGGGCAACTAATGAAAAACTGTTTTTT. Translation: CASSSGATNEKLFF.

DNA for the CDR3: TGTGCAAGTCGCTTAGGCGGGAGCCCCTACAATGAGCAGTTCTTC. Encoded protein: CASRLGGSPYNEQFF. This chain connects TRBV12-2 to TRBJ2-1; no check of the table's D call, TRBD2, against the DNA was made. TRBV12-2 is deemed a pseudogene. The CDR3 spans 15 residues.

The gene calls are TRBV6-6 and TRBJ2-4; tentative D call: TRBD2 (5 bases). CDR1 is MNHNY, CDR2 SVGAGI, per germline (reference sequence). The CDR3 spans 12 residues. Trimming cost V 7 bases and J 7 bases, with 11 bases left between them. The CDR3 sequence is CASNAGGNIQYF. Here the CDR3 DNA reads TGTGCCAGCAACGCGGGCGGGAACATTCAGTACTTC.

V usage is TRBV7-8 and J usage is TRBJ1-3; D is ambiguous. Trimming shortened V by 5 bases and J by 4 bases, and 15 bases separated the two germline ends. CDR1 and CDR2 (germline): SGHVS, FQNEAQ. The CDR3 extends over 15 amino acids. In DNA, the CDR3 is TGTGCCAGCAGCCGGGGAAGGGAAAGGGGAAACACCATATATTTT. Translation gives CASSRGRERGNTIYF.

The CDR3 nucleotides read TGCGCCAGCAGTGGGGCTGACCACGAGCAGTACTTC. Translating it yields CASSGADHEQYF. V usage is TRBV5-1 and J usage is TRBJ2-7, with D possibly being TRBD1 (5 bases). Trimming took 5 bases from V and 5 from J, leaving 11 bases between them. This CDR3 has 12 amino acids. Germline loops: CDR1 SGHRS, CDR2 YFSETQ. Variable domain in full (rest from reference TRBV5-1 and TRBJ2-7): KAGVTQTPRYLIKTRGQQVTLSCSPISGHRSVSWYQQTPGQGLQFLFEYFSETQRNKGNFPGRFSGRQFSNSRSEMNVSTLELGDSALYLCASSGADHEQYFGPGTRLTVT.

Here the CDR3 reads CAWNLPNTEAFF. The CDR3, as DNA: TGTGCCTGGAATCTACCAAACACTGAAGCTTTCTTT. The rearrangement uses TRBV30 and TRBJ1-1; no clear D gene. CDR1 GTSNPN and CDR2 SVGIG come from the germline V gene (reference sequence). CDR3 length: 12 residues. V lost 4 bases to trimming and J lost 2 bases, with 8 bases between them.

This chain uses TRBV7-2 with TRBJ1-1; tentative D call: TRBD1 (5 bases). The V and J ends lost 5 bases and 1 base respectively, with 14 bases between them. CDR3 length: 15 amino acids. Germline loops: CDR1 SGHTA, CDR2 FQGNSA. The CDR3, as DNA: TGTGCCAGCAGCGTCCGGGACGGGGGGAACACTGAAGCTTTCTTT. Its translation: CASSVRDGGNTEAFF. Full variable domain (outside the CDR3, taken from reference TRBV7-2 and TRBJ1-1): GAGVSQSPSNKVTEKGKDVELRCDPISGHTALYWYRQSLGQGLEFLIYFQGNSAPDKSGLPSDRFSAERTGGSVSTLTIQRTQQEDSAVYLCASSVRDGGNTEAFFGQGTRLTVV.

CDR3 in DNA: TGTGCCAGCAGCTTAGGGGTGATGAACACTGAAGCTTTCTTT. Translation gives CASSLGVMNTEAFF. This rearrangement joins TRBV5-4 to TRBJ1-1, with D possibly being TRBD1 (5 bases). V was clipped by 2 bases and J by 0 bases, with 8 bases between them. The CDR3 runs to 14 residues. Germline CDR1 and CDR2: SGHNT and YYREEE (reference sequence).

The rearrangement links TRBV7-8 to TRBJ2-3; D may be TRBD1 (5 bases). CDR1 and CDR2 from the germline V gene are SGHVS and FQNEAQ. The V gene lost 2 bases and the J gene lost 8 bases, with 5 bases spanning the gap. This CDR3 has 11 residues. CDR3 nucleotides: TGTGCCAGCAGCTTACAGGGTACGCAGTATTTT. This sequence encodes CASSLQGTQYF.

V gene TRBV7-9 combines with J gene TRBJ1-2; D possibly corresponds to TRBD1 (5 bases). Germline V gene sequence: CDR1 SEHNR, CDR2 FQNEAQ (reference sequence). This CDR3 is 12 amino acids long. Between the trimmed V and J ends, which lost 3 bases and 4 bases, there was a span of 6 bases. The CDR3 is CASSLGGYGYTF. The CDR3 DNA reads as TGTGCCAGCAGCTTGGGGGGCTATGGCTACACCTTC. Combining the CDR3 with reference TRBV7-9 and TRBJ1-2 gives the whole variable domain DTGVSQNPRHKITKRGQNVTFRCDPISEHNRLYWYRQTLGQGPEFLTYFQNEAQLEKSRLLSDRFSAERPKGSFSTLEIQRTEQGDSAMYLCASSLGGYGYTFGSGTRLTVV.

The chain joins TRBV10-3 to TRBJ1-1; D is unclear. Germline V gene data show CDR1 as ENHRY and CDR2 as SYGVKD. This CDR3 is built from 12 residues. V dropped 2 bases and J dropped 4 bases, with 5 bases sitting between them. CDR3 protein: CAISERGTEAFF. Here the CDR3 DNA reads TGTGCCATCAGTGAGCGGGGCACTGAAGCTTTCTTT.

The chain combines TRBV30 with TRBJ2-1, with D maybe TRBD2 (5 bases). Germline V CDR1 and CDR2: GTSNPN, SVGIG (reference sequence). The CDR3 covers 11 residues. The V and J ends lost 4 bases and 13 bases respectively, with 14 bases between them. The CDR3 sequence: CAWTFSGIQFF. Written as DNA, the CDR3 is TGTGCCTGGACTTTCAGCGGTATCCAGTTCTTC.

The genes are TRBV9 and TRBJ2-1; possible D gene TRBD1, 5 bases. The CDR3 has 15 amino acids. V lost 0 bases to trimming and J lost 7 bases, with 14 bases between them. Germline CDR1 SGDLS, CDR2 YYNGEE. CDR3 sequence: CASSVEGSLNNEQFF. CDR3 nucleotides: TGTGCCAGCAGCGTAGAGGGGTCCCTTAATAATGAGCAGTTCTTC.

The chain recombines TRBV4-2 with TRBJ2-2; 7 bases are a match to TRBD2. Per germline, CDR1 LGHNA and CDR2 YNFKEQ. V shed 1 base and J 0 bases; nucleotides not matched to a gene: 5. The CDR3 totals 17 residues. In nucleotides, the CDR3 is TGTGCCAGCAGCCAAGTCAGCGGGGCCGCGAACACCGGGGAGCTGTTTTTT. The encoded protein is CASSQVSGAANTGELFF.

This sequence joins TRBV6-5 and TRBJ2-4, with a tentative D call TRBD2 (7 bases). Germline V CDR1 and CDR2: MNHEY, SVGAGI. There are 13 residues in the CDR3. The V end was cut by 6 bases, the J end by 9 bases, with 15 bases between. For the CDR3, the DNA is TGTGCCAGCAGACGGGGGGCCACCCTCATTCAGTACTTC. Encoded protein: CASRRGATLIQYF.

This clone came up a few times. The chain recombines TRBV6-5 with TRBJ2-1; perhaps TRBD1 as D (5 bases). CDR1 and CDR2 (germline): MNHEY, SVGAGI. The CDR3 totals 13 residues. V gave up 5 bases and J gave up 8 bases, with 13 bases separating them. This CDR3 is CASSELRGDEQFF. The CDR3 nucleotides read TGTGCCAGCAGTGAACTTAGGGGCGATGAGCAGTTCTTC.

This clone was observed once. The chain couples TRBV7-6 to TRBJ2-5; TRBD2 aligns across 11 bases. Germline V gene data show CDR1 as SGHVS and CDR2 as FNYEAQ. The V and J ends lost 5 bases and 7 bases, in that order; junction bases with no gene match: 15. The CDR3 has 17 amino acids. CDR3 sequence reads: CASSGIGTSGGEGTQYF. The CDR3 DNA is TGTGCCAGCAGCGGAATCGGGACTAGCGGAGGGGAGGGGACCCAGTACTTC.